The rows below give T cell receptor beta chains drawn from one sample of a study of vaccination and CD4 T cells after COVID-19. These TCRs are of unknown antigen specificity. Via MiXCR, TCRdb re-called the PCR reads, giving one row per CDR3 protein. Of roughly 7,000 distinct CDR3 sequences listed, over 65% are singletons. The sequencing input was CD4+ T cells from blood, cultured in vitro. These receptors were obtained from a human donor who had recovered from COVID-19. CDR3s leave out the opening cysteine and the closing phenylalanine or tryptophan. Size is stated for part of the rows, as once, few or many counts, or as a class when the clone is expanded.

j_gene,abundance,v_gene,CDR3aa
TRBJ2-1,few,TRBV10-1,ASSGGASLYNEQF
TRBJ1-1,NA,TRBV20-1,SARGSHTEAF
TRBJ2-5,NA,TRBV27,ASRRLAARQETQY
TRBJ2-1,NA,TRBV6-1,ASSPTYRSSYNEQF
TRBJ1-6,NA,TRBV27,ASSLYKGGSPLH
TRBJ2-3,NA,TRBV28,ASSLSPGTGEDTQY
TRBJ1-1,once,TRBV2,ASRPTGAMNTEAF
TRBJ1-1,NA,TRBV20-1,SAREGGANTEAF
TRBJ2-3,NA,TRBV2,ASSPGSSTDTQY
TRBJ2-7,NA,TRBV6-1,ASRKYASGSSYEQY
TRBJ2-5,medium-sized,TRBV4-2,ASSPHLSGRTQY
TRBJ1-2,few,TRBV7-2,ASSHIYNRQTNYGYT
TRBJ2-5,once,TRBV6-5,ASSSPGQETQY
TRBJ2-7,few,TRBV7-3,ASSLGPLDEQY
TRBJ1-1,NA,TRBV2,ASSYRGNTEAF
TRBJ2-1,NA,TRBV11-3,ASSSDPTSHEQF
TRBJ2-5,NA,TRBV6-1,ASRRLSGQQETQY
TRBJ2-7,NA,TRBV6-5,ASSYPSGRVSDEQY
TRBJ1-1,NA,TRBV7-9,ASSLGQGTEAF
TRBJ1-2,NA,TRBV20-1,SARTGYGYT
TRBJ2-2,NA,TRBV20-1,SARDPYGTGELF